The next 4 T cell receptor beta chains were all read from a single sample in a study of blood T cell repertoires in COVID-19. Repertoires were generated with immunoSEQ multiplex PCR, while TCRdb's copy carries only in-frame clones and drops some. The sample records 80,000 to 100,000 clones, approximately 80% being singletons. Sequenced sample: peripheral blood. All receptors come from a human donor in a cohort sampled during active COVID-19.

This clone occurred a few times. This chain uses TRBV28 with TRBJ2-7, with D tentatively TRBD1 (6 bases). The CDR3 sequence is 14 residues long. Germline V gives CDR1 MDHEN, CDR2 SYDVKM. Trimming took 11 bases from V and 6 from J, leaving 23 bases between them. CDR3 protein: CAARGTHITGEQYF. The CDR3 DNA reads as TGTGCCGCCAGAGGGACACACATCACAGGCGAGCAGTACTTC.

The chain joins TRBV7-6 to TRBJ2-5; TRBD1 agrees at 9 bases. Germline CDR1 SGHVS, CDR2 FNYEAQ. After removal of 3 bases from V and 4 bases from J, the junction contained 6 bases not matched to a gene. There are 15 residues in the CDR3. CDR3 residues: CASSLDRGWGETQYF. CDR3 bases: TGTGCCAGCAGCTTGGACAGGGGTTGGGGAGAGACCCAGTACTTC.

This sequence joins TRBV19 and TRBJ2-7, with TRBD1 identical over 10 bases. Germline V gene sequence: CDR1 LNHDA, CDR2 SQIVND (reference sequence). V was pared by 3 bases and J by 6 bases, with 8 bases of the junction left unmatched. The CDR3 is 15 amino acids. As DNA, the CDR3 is TGTGCCAGTAGTATTAAAGGGACAGGGGTCCGCGAGCAGTACTTC. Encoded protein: CASSIKGTGVREQYF.

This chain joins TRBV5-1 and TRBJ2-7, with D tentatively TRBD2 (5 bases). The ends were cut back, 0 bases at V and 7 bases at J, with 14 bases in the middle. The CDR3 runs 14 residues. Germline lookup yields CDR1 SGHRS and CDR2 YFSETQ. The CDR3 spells CASSLGEPTREQYF. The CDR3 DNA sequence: TGCGCCAGCAGCTTGGGGGAGCCCACTCGGGAGCAGTACTTC.